There are a few counts of the clone carrying this T cell receptor beta chain. These data come from a study of human T cells and chemical hapten exposure. Time point: patch test 1, 2 weeks after DPC sensitization. The treatment here: therapeutic diphenylcyclopropenone sensitization with weekly scalp DPC. Individual cDNA molecules had unique molecular identifiers attached to them by the library. TCRdb called the RACE reads again in MiXCR, with one record for every CDR3 protein. The repertoire holds 150,000 or so distinct CDR3 sequences, with more than 12% as singletons. The CDR3 has 16 amino acids. CDR1 and CDR2 (germline): MNHEY, SVGEGT. The V end was cut by 5 bases, the J end by 5 bases, with 20 bases between.

Sequenced here: whole blood, sampled in connection with sensitization to the hapten diphenylcyclopropenone (DPC). This receptor was identified in a woman aged 25 to 39 with alopecia areata. Some clones in this sample may be carry-over from other donors' samples. The chain has TRBV6-2 or TRBV6-3 and TRBJ2-3, with D tentatively TRBD2 (7 bases). The CDR3 DNA sequence: TGTGCCAGCAGTGACCACCTCGGCGGGGGCGGAGATACGCAGTATTTT. Translating it yields CASSDHLGGGGDTQYF.